The text below deals with one TCR beta chain. What it binds is not known. These data come from a study of shared clonotypes between healthy human individuals. Notes on the study in general: Measured sharing among donors was expected to vary with sequencing depth.

Deep-level settings were used for running the assay. Assay: immunoSEQ multiplex PCR; the TCRdb copy retains only in-frame clones and omits some. This sample has around 1 million clones; approximately 80% occur once, and the top ten carry around 1.5%. Material: memory CD4+ T cells sorted from blood. Subset meaning: CD45RA-negative fraction. The TCR originated in a man between 18 and 29 years old in good health.

In DNA, the CDR3 is TGCAGCGTTGTAAGGGGGTCAGCAGGGGAGCTGTTTTTT. Its translation: CSVVRGSAGELFF. The chain employs TRBV29-1 and TRBJ2-2; maybe TRBD1 (6 bases). V was shortened by 4 bases and J by 8 bases, with 14 bases between the two germline ends. The CDR3 has 13 amino acids. Germline V CDR1 and CDR2: SQVTM, ANQGSEA.